The next 19 T cell receptor beta chains were all read from a single sample in a study of PD-1 blockade in classical Hodgkin lymphoma. Sequencing was performed with immunoSEQ multiplex PCR; in TCRdb, only in-frame clones are kept and a portion is missing. This sample yields some 16,000 clones, of which over 55% are seen a single time; roughly 7.6% belongs to the top ten. Each patient's relapse followed autologous stem cell transplantation, and brentuximab vedotin exposure varied. The sequences come from peripheral blood mononuclear cells (PBMCs), collected before the second cycle of nivolumab. These receptors were taken from a human donor with classical Hodgkin lymphoma.

The CDR3 loop is CASSFSWGTSTDTQYF. The CDR3 coding sequence is TGTGCCAGCAGTTTTTCGTGGGGCACTAGCACAGATACGCAGTATTTT. The chain carries TRBV28 and TRBJ2-3; tentatively, D is TRBD1 (5 bases). Germline loops: CDR1 MDHEN, CDR2 SYDVKM. CDR3 length: 16 residues. Trimming pared 3 bases from V and 0 bases from J, leaving 13 bases between.

The chain carries TRBV2 and TRBJ1-2, with TRBD1 identical over 9 bases. The length of the CDR3 is 14 residues. Germline V gene lookup returns CDR1 SNHLY and CDR2 FYNNEI. V shed 5 bases and J 8 bases; nucleotides not matched to a gene: 9. CDR3 in amino acids: CASSSTGQGSGYTF. In DNA form, the CDR3 reads TGTGCCAGCAGTTCGACTGGACAGGGGTCCGGCTACACCTTC.

The genes are TRBV5-1 and TRBJ1-1, with D unclear. The CDR3 loop spans 12 amino acids. V dropped 5 bases and J dropped 3 bases, with 8 bases sitting between them. Germline V CDR1 and CDR2: SGHRS, YFSETQ. CDR3 loop: CASRLRDTEAFF. In nucleotides, the CDR3 is TGCGCCAGCAGGCTCCGAGACACTGAAGCTTTCTTT.

J is TRBJ1-4 and V is TRBV19; D not certain. CDR3 size: 13 residues. CDR1 is LNHDA and CDR2 is SQIVND in the germline V gene (reference sequence). The germline V and J ends were trimmed by 5 bases and 10 bases, with 14 bases remaining between them. CDR3 residues: CASSFTPEGKLFF. CDR3 bases: TGTGCCAGTAGTTTCACCCCGGAGGGAAAACTGTTTTTT.

This clone was seen a handful of times. The CDR3: CASSLSASYEQYF. The CDR3 bases are TGTGCCAGCAGCTTATCGGCTAGCTACGAGCAGTACTTC. This rearrangement joins TRBV7-3 to TRBJ2-7; D not certain. The germline V gene has CDR1 SGHTA and CDR2 FQGTGA. The ends were cut back, 2 bases at V and 3 bases at J, with 8 bases in the middle. The CDR3 is 13 residues long.

The rearrangement uses TRBV15 and TRBJ1-5; 8 nucleotides align to TRBD1. The germline CDR1 and CDR2 sequences are LNHNV and YYDKDF (reference sequence). This CDR3 comprises 15 residues. The junction had 3 bases not matched to a gene; V was cut back by 3 bases and J by 2 bases. The CDR3 DNA follows: TGTGCCACCAGCAGGGGGGGACAGGGCAATCAGCCCCAGCATTTT. Protein sequence: CATSRGGQGNQPQHF. The full variable domain, with the rest looked up from reference TRBV15 and TRBJ1-5, is DAMVIQNPRYQVTQFGKPVTLSCSQTLNHNVMYWYQQKSSQAPKLLFHYYDKDFNNEADTPDNFQSRRPNTSFCFLDIRSPGLGDTAMYLCATSRGGQGNQPQHFGDGTRLSIL.

The chain couples TRBV5-1 to TRBJ2-5; D remains unclear. Trimming stripped 1 base from V and 2 bases from J, with 9 bases between. Germline CDR1 and CDR2: SGHRS and YFSETQ. The CDR3 runs 14 residues. This CDR3 reads CASSLYGFQETQYF. For the CDR3, the DNA is TGCGCCAGCAGCTTGTACGGTTTTCAAGAGACCCAGTACTTC.

This clone is medium-sized. The junction departs from the called germline gene at one end, perhaps through a read error. The chain employs TRBV14 and TRBJ1-2, with D tentatively TRBD1 (6 bases). The CDR3 extends over 15 amino acids. Per germline, CDR1 SGHDN and CDR2 FVKESK. The CDR3 DNA sequence: TGTGCCAGCAACCAAGATGTCAGGGGAGGAGATGGCTACACCTTC. This codes for CASNQDVRGGDGYTF. The full variable domain, completed using reference TRBV14 and TRBJ1-2, is EAGVTQFPSHSVIEKGQTVTLRCDPISGHDNLYWYRRVMGKEIKFLLHFVKESKQDESGMPNNRFLAERTGGTYSTLKVQPAELEDSGVYFCASNQDVRGGDGYTFGSGTRLTVV.

The rearrangement uses TRBV28 and TRBJ1-5; D unclear. The CDR3 totals 15 residues. Germline V gives CDR1 MDHEN, CDR2 SYDVKM. Trimming removed 5 bases at V and 2 bases at J, with 13 bases between. The chain's CDR3 is CASSLAGRGNQPQHF. In nucleotides, the CDR3 is TGTGCCAGCAGTCTAGCGGGCCGTGGCAATCAGCCCCAGCATTTT.

The chain uses TRBV11-2 and TRBJ2-7; 8 nucleotides align to TRBD1. CDR1 SGHAT and CDR2 FQNNGV come from the germline V gene. V lost 6 bases and J lost 3; bases outside the gene matches: 7. CDR3 length equals 14 residues. CDR3: CASRGQGIIYEQYF. CDR3 bases: TGTGCCAGCAGAGGACAGGGTATAATCTACGAGCAGTACTTC.

This clone was recorded only once. The chain carries TRBV5-6 and TRBJ2-1; 10 nucleotides match TRBD1. The germline CDR1 and CDR2 sequences are SGHDT and YYEEEE. The V segment lost 4 bases and the J segment 4 bases; nucleotides outside the gene matches: 11. CDR3 length: 17 amino acids. The CDR3 bases are TGTGCCAGCAGCCTCCTTTCCGGGACAGGGGTTTACAATGAGCAGTTCTTC. This gives the protein CASSLLSGTGVYNEQFF.

The chain combines TRBV29-1 with TRBJ1-4; 7 bases agree with TRBD1. CDR1 and CDR2 from the germline V gene are SQVTM and ANQGSEA. Losses at the gene ends were 1 base for V and 4 bases for J; bases not matched to a gene: 3. The length of the CDR3 is 14 residues. CDR3 nucleotides: TGCAGCGTTGAAGTCCCAGGGGGTAATGAAAAACTGTTTTTT. Amino acids: CSVEVPGGNEKLFF.

This sequence joins TRBV7-8 and TRBJ2-5; weak D call: TRBD1 (6 bases). V lost 6 bases to trimming and J lost 2 bases, with 16 bases between them. Germline assignment: CDR1 SGHVS and CDR2 FQNEAQ. This CDR3 region has 15 residues. DNA of the CDR3: TGTGCCAGCAGAGCCGGTCAGGGGAGACAAGAGACCCAGTACTTC. It is translated as CASRAGQGRQETQYF.

Relative to its sample, this clone is medium-sized. This chain joins TRBV28 and TRBJ1-1; D remains ambiguous. The germline V gene has CDR1 MDHEN and CDR2 SYDVKM. This CDR3 is built from 16 residues. Deletions cut 3 bases from V and 1 base from J, with 15 bases between. The CDR3: CASSLSWKLANTEAFF. The CDR3 DNA is TGTGCCAGCAGTTTGTCTTGGAAACTGGCGAACACTGAAGCTTTCTTT.

This chain joins TRBV7-9 and TRBJ2-1, with 12 bases aligning to TRBD2. Trimming at V came to 4 bases and at J to 8 bases, leaving 9 bases not matched to a gene. This CDR3 contains 16 residues. Germline CDR1 reads SEHNR; CDR2 reads FQNEAQ (reference sequence). CDR3 coding DNA: TGTGCCAGCAGCTCACGACTAGCGGGAGTAAGCGATGAGCAGTTCTTC. This translates into CASSSRLAGVSDEQFF.

This chain links TRBV10-3 with TRBJ2-7, with TRBD2 matching over 14 bases. The CDR3 is 15 residues long. V shed 10 bases, J shed 6 bases, and the junction held 11 bases outside the gene matches. Germline CDR1 ENHRY, CDR2 SYGVKD. The chain's CDR3 is CATRDGTSGSPEQYF. The CDR3 nucleotides are TGTGCCACCAGAGATGGGACTAGCGGGAGTCCCGAGCAGTACTTC.

The chain couples TRBV2 to TRBJ2-7; the D is unclear. Trimming stripped 7 bases from V and 0 bases from J, with 10 bases between. The germline V gene has CDR1 SNHLY and CDR2 FYNNEI. The CDR3 sequence is 13 residues long. The CDR3 nucleotides are TGTGCCAGCATAAGCGAATTCTCCTACGAGCAGTACTTC. It is translated as CASISEFSYEQYF.

The chain carries TRBV20-1 and TRBJ2-1, with D perhaps TRBD1 (6 bases). Germline assignment: CDR1 DFQATT and CDR2 SNEGSKA (reference sequence). CDR3 size: 10 residues. V gave up 8 bases and J gave up 7 bases, with 9 bases separating them. CDR3 in DNA: TGCAGTAAACAGGGAAATGAGCAGTTCTTC. Translation: CSKQGNEQFF.

The genes are TRBV11-2 and TRBJ2-2; the match to TRBD1 covers 8 bases. V was pared by 3 bases and J by 6 bases, with 6 bases of the junction left unmatched. The CDR3 sequence is 15 residues long. CDR1 SGHAT and CDR2 FQNNGV come from the germline V gene. CDR3 bases: TGTGCCAGCAGCTTGGACAGGGAGTACGCCGGGGAGCTGTTTTTT. This codes for CASSLDREYAGELFF.